This T cell receptor (beta chain) was retrieved from a study of T-cell reconstitution after alpha-beta-depleted transplantation in children. Study-wide findings and caveats: Newly produced T cells mostly provided counts and TCRbeta diversity after one year, as hyperexpanded clones declined. About two months after transplant, alpha-beta T cells reportedly came from several hundred expanded graft clones.

This clonotype was detected only a few times. Its specificity is not known. CDR1 and CDR2 from the germline V gene are MNHEY and SVGAGI. With 3 bases removed from V and 5 bases from J, the gap between germline ends came to 13 bases. The CDR3 sequence is 14 residues long. The TCRbeta library incorporated unique molecular identifiers. TCRdb reanalysed the PCR reads using MiXCR and keeps one entry per CDR3 protein. Of around 270,000 distinct CDR3 sequences listed, almost 8% are singletons. The chain combines TRBV6-5 with TRBJ2-5; D tentatively fits TRBD1 or TRBD2 (6 bases each). The specimen was peripheral blood, collected 360 days after TCRalphabeta/CD19-depleted stem cell transplant. This TCR came from a female patient aged 2 to 10 who had a stem cell transplant for Fanconi anemia, so the T cells may come from the graft donor. Here the CDR3 DNA reads TGTGCCAGCAGTTATACGGGGGCCGAGGAGACCCAGTACTTC. This sequence encodes CASSYTGAEETQYF.